This TCR beta chain originates from a study of T cell responses to AZD1222 COVID-19 vaccine. Points from the study as a whole: Among AZD1222 vaccinees, only 6 or 7 were seropositive at baseline.

CDR3 length: 13 residues. Germline CDR1 and CDR2: SQVTM and ANQGSEA. The V and J ends lost 3 bases and 4 bases respectively, with 12 bases between them. The repertoire was sequenced with immunoSEQ multiplex PCR; TCRdb's copy has only in-frame clones and lacks some. This sample yields approximately 180,000 clones, of which about 88% are seen a single time; approximately 1.6% belongs to the top ten. With respect to this clone: Its target is not known.

Sequencing was performed on peripheral blood, taken on day 0 of AZD1222 vaccination. This TCR was recovered from an adult in good health. This chain uses TRBV29-1 with TRBJ1-2; a weak D match, TRBD1 (6 bases). Here the CDR3 DNA reads TGCAGCGTTGAGGCGGGGGCTGGCTATGGCTACACCTTC. Protein product: CSVEAGAGYGYTF.